The T cell receptor (beta chain) described here comes from a study of blood T cells in healthy people across ages. Drawn from each donor were 8.5 to 10 milliliters of peripheral blood. Together with a sample-barcoded 5' primer, a J-beta primer mix was included in a second PCR lasting roughly 7 to 11 cycles. In TCRdb, the 5' RACE reads were re-called with MiXCR into one record per CDR3 protein. This table holds around 800,000 distinct CDR3 sequences, roughly 24% found once. This CDR3 contains 16 residues. V lost 0 bases and J lost 9; bases outside the gene matches: 11. Germline CDR1 is LNHNV and CDR2 is YYDKDF (reference sequence). This sample also appeared in a second study, on T cells of mothers and their children. That work adds: Each mother yielded more than 9.5 million TCR beta CDR3 reads. Each child yielded a few million reads.

This clonotype originated in a boy aged 5 to 17 in good health. The chain couples TRBV15 to TRBJ1-1; 9 bases line up with TRBD1. What was sequenced was blood. As DNA, the CDR3 is TGTGCCACCAGCAGAGATCAGATGGGGACAGGGCAGCAAGCTTTCTTT. This codes for CATSRDQMGTGQQAFF.